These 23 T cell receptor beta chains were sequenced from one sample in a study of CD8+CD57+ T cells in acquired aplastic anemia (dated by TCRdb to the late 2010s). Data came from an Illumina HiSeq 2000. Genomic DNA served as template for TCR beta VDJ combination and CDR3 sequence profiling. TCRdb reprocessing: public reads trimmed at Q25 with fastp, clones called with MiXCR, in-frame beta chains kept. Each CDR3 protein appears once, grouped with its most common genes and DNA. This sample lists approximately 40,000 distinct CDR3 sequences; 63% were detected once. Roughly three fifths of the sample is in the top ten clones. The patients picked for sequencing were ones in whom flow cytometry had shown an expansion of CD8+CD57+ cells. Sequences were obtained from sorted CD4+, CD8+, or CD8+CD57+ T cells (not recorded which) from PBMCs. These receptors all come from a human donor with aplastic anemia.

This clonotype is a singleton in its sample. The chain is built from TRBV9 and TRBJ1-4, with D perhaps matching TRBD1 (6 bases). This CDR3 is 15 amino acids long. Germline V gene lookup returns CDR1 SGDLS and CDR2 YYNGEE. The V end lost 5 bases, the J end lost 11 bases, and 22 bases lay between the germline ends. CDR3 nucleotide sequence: TGTGCCAGCAGAAGAGCTGAGGGGGAGGAAAACAAACTGTTTTTT. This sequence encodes CASRRAEGEENKLFF.

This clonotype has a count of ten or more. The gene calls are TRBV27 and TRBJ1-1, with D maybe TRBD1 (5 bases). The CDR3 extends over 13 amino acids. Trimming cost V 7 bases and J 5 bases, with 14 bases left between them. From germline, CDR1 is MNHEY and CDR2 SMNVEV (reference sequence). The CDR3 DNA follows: TGTGCCAGCACCGCGGGGCGAGGGACTGAAGCTTTCTTT. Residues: CASTAGRGTEAFF.

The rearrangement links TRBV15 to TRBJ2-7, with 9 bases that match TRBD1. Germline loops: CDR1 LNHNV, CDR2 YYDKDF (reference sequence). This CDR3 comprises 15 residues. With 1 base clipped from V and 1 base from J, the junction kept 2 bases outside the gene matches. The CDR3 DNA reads TGTGCCACCAGCAGAGGGACAGGGGTATCCTACGAGCAGTACGTC. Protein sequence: CATSRGTGVSYEQYV.

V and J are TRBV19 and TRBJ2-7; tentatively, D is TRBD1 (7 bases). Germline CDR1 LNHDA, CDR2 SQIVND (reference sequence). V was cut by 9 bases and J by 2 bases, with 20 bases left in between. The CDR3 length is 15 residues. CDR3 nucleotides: TGTGCCAGCCCCCCCTGGGGGGACAGCACCTACGAGCAGTACGTC. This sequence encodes CASPPWGDSTYEQYV.

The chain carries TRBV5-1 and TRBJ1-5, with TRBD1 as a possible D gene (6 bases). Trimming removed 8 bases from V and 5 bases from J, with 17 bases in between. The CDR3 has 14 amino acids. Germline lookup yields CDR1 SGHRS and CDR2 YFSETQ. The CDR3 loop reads CASSIGGPDQPQHF. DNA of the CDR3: TGCGCCAGTTCAATCGGGGGGCCTGATCAGCCCCAGCATTTT.

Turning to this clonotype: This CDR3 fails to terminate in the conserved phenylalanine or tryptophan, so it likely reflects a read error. The CDR3 DNA sequence: TGCGCCAGCAGTGCTTTTGGGGCTAGTTTCACTGAAGCTTTCCTT. Translating it yields CASSAFGASFTEAFL. J is TRBJ1-1 and V is TRBV10-2; D may be TRBD1 (5 bases). V was shortened by 4 bases and J by 4 bases, with 16 bases between the two germline ends. The CDR3 is 15 amino acids. Germline CDR1 is WSHSY and CDR2 is SAAADI.

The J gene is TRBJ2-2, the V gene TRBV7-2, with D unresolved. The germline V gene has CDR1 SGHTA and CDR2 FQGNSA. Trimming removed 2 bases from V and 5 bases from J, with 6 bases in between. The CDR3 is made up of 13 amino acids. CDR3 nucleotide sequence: TGTGCCAGCAGCTTAAGAAGAACCGGGGAGCTGTTTTTT. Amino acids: CASSLRRTGELFF. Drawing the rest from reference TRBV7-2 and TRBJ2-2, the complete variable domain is GAGVSQSPSNKVTEKGKDVELRCDPISGHTALYWYRQSLGQGLEFLIYFQGNSAPDKSGLPSDRFSAERTGGSVSTLTIQRTQQEDSAVYLCASSLRRTGELFFGEGSRLTVL.

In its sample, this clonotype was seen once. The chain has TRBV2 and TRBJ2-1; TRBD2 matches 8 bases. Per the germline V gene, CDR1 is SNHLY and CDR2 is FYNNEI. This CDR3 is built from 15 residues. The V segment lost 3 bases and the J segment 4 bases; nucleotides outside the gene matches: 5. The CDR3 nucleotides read TGTGCCAGCAGTGATCCACTAGCGGTGTACAATGAGCAGTTCTTC. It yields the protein CASSDPLAVYNEQFF. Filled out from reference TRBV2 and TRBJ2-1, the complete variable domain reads EPEVTQTPSHQVTQMGQEVILRCVPISNHLYFYWYRQILGQKVEFLVSFYNNEISEKSEIFDDQFSVERPDGSNFTLKIRSTKLEDSAMYFCASSDPLAVYNEQFFGPGTRLTVL.

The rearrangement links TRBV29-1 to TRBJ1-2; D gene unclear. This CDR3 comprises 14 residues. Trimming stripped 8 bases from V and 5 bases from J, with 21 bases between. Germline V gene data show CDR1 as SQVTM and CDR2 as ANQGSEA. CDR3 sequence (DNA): TGCAGCTTAGGGCGGGGTGATTTAGTTTATGGCTACACCTTC. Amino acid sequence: CSLGRGDLVYGYTF.

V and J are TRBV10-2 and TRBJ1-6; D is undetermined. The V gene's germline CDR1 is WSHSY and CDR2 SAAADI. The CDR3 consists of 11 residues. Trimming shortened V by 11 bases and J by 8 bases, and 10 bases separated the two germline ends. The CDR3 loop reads CAAGGDSPLHF. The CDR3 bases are TGCGCCGCGGGTGGGGATTCACCCCTCCACTTT.

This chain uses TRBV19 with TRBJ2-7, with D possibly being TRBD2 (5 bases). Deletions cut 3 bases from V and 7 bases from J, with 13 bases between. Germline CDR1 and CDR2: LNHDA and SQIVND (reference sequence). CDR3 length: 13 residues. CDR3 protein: CASSIPAGEEQYF. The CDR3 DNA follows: TGTGCCAGTAGTATCCCGGCCGGGGAAGAGCAGTACTTC.

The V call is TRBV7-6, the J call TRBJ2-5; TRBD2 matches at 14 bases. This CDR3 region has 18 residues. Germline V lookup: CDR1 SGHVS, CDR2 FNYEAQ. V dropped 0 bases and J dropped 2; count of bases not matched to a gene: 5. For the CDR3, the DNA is TGTGCCAGCAGCTTAGCGGGACTAGCGGGGGCGTGGCAAGAGACCCAGTACTTC. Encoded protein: CASSLAGLAGAWQETQYF.

CDR3 sequence: CATSRSGQATNEKLFF. CDR3 DNA: TGTGCCACCAGCAGAAGTGGACAGGCAACTAATGAAAAACTGTTTTTT. This chain joins TRBV15 and TRBJ1-4, with 7 nucleotides matching TRBD1. J was trimmed by 0 bases and V by 2 bases; bases with no gene match: 3. Germline CDR1 reads LNHNV; CDR2 reads YYDKDF (reference sequence). The CDR3 extends over 16 amino acids.

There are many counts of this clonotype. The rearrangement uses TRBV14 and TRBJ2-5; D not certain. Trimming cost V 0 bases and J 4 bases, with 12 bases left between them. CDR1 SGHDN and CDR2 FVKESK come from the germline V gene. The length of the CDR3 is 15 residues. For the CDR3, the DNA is TGTGCCAGCAGCCAAGATAGGCCCGGTGGAGAGACCCAGTACTTC. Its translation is CASSQDRPGGETQYF.

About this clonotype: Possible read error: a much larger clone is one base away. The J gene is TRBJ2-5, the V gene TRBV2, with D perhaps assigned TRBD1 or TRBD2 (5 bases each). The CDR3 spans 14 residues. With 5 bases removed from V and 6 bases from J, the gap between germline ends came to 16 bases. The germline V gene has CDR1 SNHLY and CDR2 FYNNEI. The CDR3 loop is CASSFGASGKTQYF. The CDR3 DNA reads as TGTGCCAGCAGTTTCGGGGCGTCCGGGAAGACCCAGTACTTC.

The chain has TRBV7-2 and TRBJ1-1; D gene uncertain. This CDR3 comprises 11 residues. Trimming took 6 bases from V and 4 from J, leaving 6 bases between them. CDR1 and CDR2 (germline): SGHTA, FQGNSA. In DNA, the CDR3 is TGTGCCAGCAGGGGCCGCACTGAAGCTTTCTTT. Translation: CASRGRTEAFF.

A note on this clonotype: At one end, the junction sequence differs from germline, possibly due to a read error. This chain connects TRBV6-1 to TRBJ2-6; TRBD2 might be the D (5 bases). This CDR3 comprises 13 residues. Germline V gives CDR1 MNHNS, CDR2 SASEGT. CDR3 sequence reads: CASTDSRANVLTF. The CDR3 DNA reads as TGTGCCAGCACGGACTCTAGGGCCAACGTCCTGACTTTC.

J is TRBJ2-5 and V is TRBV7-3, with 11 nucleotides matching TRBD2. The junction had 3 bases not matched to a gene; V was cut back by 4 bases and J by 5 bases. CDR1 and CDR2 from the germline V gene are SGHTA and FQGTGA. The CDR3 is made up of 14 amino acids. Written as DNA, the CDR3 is TGTGCCAGCAGCTCCAGGACTAGCGGGGAGACCCAGTACTTC. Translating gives CASSSRTSGETQYF.

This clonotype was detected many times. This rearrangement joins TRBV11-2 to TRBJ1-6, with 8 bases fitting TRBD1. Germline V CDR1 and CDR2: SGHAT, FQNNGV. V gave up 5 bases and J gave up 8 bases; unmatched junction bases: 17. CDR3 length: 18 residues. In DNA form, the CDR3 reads TGTGCCAGCAGCCTCCGGGACAGGCAGTTCCAGGTGTATTCACCCCTCCACTTT. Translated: CASSLRDRQFQVYSPLHF.

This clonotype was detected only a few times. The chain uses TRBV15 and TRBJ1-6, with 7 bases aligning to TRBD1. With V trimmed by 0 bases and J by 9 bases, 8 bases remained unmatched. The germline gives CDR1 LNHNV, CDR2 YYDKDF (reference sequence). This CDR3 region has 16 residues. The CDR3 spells CATSRDEGASGSPLHF. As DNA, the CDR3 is TGTGCCACCAGCAGAGATGAGGGGGCTAGCGGTTCACCCCTCCACTTT.

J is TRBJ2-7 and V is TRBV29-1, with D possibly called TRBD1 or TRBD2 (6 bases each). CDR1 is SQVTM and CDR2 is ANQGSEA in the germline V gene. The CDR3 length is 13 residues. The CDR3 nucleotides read TGCAGTGCTAGACTAGGACAGTCCTACGAGCAGTACTTC. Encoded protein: CSARLGQSYEQYF.

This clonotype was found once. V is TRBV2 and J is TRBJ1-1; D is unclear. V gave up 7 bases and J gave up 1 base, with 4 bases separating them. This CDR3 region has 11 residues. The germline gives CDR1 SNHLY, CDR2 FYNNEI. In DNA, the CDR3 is TGTGCCAGCAAGTGGAACACTGAAGCTTTCTTT. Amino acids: CASKWNTEAFF.

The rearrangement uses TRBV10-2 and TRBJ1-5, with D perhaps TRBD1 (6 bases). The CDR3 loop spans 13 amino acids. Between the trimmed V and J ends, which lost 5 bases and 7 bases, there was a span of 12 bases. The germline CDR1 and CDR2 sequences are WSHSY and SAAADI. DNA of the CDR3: TGCGCCAGCAGTACAGGGAGGGGACAGCCCCAGCATTTT. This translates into CASSTGRGQPQHF.